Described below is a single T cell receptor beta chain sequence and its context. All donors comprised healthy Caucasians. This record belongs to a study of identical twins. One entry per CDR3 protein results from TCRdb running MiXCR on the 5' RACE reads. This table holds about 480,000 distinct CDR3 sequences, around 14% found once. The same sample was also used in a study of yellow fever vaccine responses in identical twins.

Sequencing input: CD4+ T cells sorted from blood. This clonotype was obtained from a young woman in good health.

CDR3 region: CSAKPLGQRTDTQYF. The CDR3 DNA follows: TGCAGTGCTAAGCCGTTGGGACAGCGCACAGATACGCAGTATTTT. The V gene is TRBV20-1, the J gene TRBJ2-3; 7 nucleotides line up with TRBD1. The CDR3 covers 15 residues. Germline loops: CDR1 DFQATT, CDR2 SNEGSKA (reference sequence). V was clipped by 4 bases and J by 1 base; unmatched bases: 8.